Sequencing of this T cell receptor (beta chain) was carried out in a study of CXCR3-negative and CXCR3-positive naive CD8 T cells. This CDR3 is built from 20 residues. Germline CDR1 reads MDHEN; CDR2 reads SYDVKM. 5' RACE with UMI labels generated the TRB cDNA libraries. TCRdb re-analyzed the 5' RACE reads; it lists each CDR3 protein once, without DNA. The sample totals about 38,000 distinct CDR3 sequences; its top ten clones hold around 13%. The clonotype originates from a human donor in good health. Some clones in this sample may be carry-over from other donors' samples. Sequencing input: memory CD8+ T cells from blood. The chain recombines TRBV28 with TRBJ2-7; the D gene TCRdb calls, TRBD2, cannot be checked with no DNA. CDR3 in amino acids: CASSVPSPGSAGGLSYEQYF. Using reference TRBV28 and TRBJ2-7 for the parts outside the CDR3, the full variable domain is DVKVTQSSRYLVKRTGEKVFLECVQDMDHENMFWYRQDPGLGLRLIYFSYDVKMKEKGDIPEGYSVSREKKERFSLILESASTNQTSMYLCASSVPSPGSAGGLSYEQYFGPGTRLTVT.